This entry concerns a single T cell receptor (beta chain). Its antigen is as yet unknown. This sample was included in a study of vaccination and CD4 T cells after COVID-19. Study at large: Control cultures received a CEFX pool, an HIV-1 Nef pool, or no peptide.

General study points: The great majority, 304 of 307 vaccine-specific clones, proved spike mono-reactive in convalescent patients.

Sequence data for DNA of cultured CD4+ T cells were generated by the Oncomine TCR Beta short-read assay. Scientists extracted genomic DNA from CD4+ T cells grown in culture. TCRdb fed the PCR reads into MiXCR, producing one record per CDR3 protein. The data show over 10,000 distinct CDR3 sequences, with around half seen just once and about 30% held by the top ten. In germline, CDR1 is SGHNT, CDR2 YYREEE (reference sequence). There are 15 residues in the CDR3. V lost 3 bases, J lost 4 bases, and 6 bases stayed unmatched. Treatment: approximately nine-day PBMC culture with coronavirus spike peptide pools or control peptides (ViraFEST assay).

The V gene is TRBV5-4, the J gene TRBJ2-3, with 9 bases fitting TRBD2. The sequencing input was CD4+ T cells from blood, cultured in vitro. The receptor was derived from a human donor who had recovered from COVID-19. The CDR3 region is CASSSRGGLADTQYF. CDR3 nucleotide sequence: TGTGCCAGCAGCTCGCGGGGGGGCCTAGCAGATACGCAGTATTTT.